This TCR beta chain was observed in a study of cytomegalovirus exposure and HLA in healthy donors. Study-wide results and limits: Later analysis suggested most CMV-associated TCR beta chains were HLA-restricted.

Germline trimming cut 5 bases from V and 9 bases from J; bases unmatched to any gene: 2. Germline V gene data show CDR1 as SGHTA and CDR2 as FQGTGA. The CDR3 has 14 amino acids. Concerning this clone itself: Its matching antigen is unknown.

PCR amplification relied on 60 Vbeta primers (plus 13 Jbeta primers). The assay was immunoSEQ multiplex PCR, and TCRdb's table has in-frame clones only and misses some. The data contain about 43,000 clones, 55% to 75% of them singletons. The sequenced material came from PBMCs. The rearrangement links TRBV7-3 to TRBJ2-1; 15 bases match TRBD2. The TCR comes from a man in his fifties or sixties in good health and CMV-seropositive. CDR3 protein: CASSLGLAGGEQFF. For the CDR3, the DNA is TGTGCCAGCAGCCTGGGACTAGCGGGAGGTGAGCAGTTCTTC. Together with reference TRBV7-3 and TRBJ2-1, the CDR3 gives the full variable domain: GAGVSQTPSNKVTEKGKYVELRCDPISGHTALYWYRQSLGQGPEFLIYFQGTGAADDSGLPNDRFFAVRPEGSVSTLKIQRTERGDSAVYLCASSLGLAGGEQFFGPGTRLTVL.